This is a list of T cell receptor beta chains from one sample in a study of cytomegalovirus exposure and HLA in healthy donors. The method was immunoSEQ multiplex PCR; TCRdb's version includes in-frame clones alone and lacks a portion of them. Recorded for this sample: around 42,000 clones. Sequencing input: PBMCs. The receptor source for this set is a young man in good health and CMV-seronegative. Both conserved end residues are part of each CDR3. The D gene is left open where the match is weak.

J,D,V,CDR3
TRBJ1-1,-,TRBV19,CASSIGRDTEAFF
TRBJ2-2,TRBD2,TRBV19,CASRSTSGRDTGELFF
TRBJ1-1,-,TRBV20-1,CSAGTGRGAFF
TRBJ1-1,TRBD1,TRBV29-1,CSAGQGGNTEAFF
TRBJ2-5,TRBD1,TRBV6-1,CASSALSGGPQETQYF
TRBJ1-1,-,TRBV20-1,CSARGAVEAFF
TRBJ2-3,TRBD2,TRBV5-1,CASSFSGSSTDTQYF
TRBJ2-7,TRBD2,TRBV25-1,CASSAPLAGLDEQYF
TRBJ1-1,-,TRBV6-6,CASRQTGNTEAFF
TRBJ2-1,TRBD1,TRBV6-1,CASSNRGQGPSGEFF
TRBJ2-2,-,TRBV30,CAWSVRDGGELFF
TRBJ1-2,TRBD1,TRBV7-6,CASTTTGFVGYTF
TRBJ1-4,-,TRBV25-1,CASSESTGRDEKLFF
TRBJ1-3,-,TRBV5-1,CASTKGAGNTIYF
TRBJ2-3,-,TRBV19,CASSMYRNTDTQYF
TRBJ2-3,TRBD2,TRBV29-1,CSAISGASTDTQYF
TRBJ2-2,-,TRBV19,CASNWEVLGPGELFF
TRBJ1-2,-,TRBV4-1,CASRDPGGRRGYTF
TRBJ2-7,TRBD2,TRBV19,CASSIVGSAGVDEQYF
TRBJ2-7,TRBD2,TRBV27,CASHIAGGKYEQYF
TRBJ2-7,TRBD2,TRBV29-1,CSVVLAVAYEQYF
TRBJ2-3,-,TRBV4-3,CASSPRQADTQYF
TRBJ2-7,-,TRBV6-5,CASSRGSALRYEQYF
TRBJ1-1,-,TRBV6-5,CASSYEMAGMNTEAFF
TRBJ2-2,-,TRBV15,CATSREDREGSGELFF